One T cell receptor (beta chain) is described in this entry. Its matching antigen is unknown. This record comes from a study of cytomegalovirus exposure and HLA in healthy donors. Study results and limitations: Earlier results showed most TCR beta V segments being productive about 87% or about 30% of the time. CMV antigen specificity of three CMV-associated chains was confirmed in vitro.

Per germline, CDR1 SGHAT and CDR2 FQNNGV. The CDR3 covers 14 residues. With V trimmed by 5 bases and J by 7 bases, 8 bases remained unmatched. Use of 60 Vbeta and 13 Jbeta primers characterized the PCR. TCRdb's copy holds only in-frame clones and misses some; the assay was immunoSEQ multiplex PCR. The sample has 99,000 or so clones; nearly 85% are singletons. This clonotype originated in a man aged 18 to 29 in good health and CMV-seronegative. Sequences were obtained from PBMCs. The J gene is TRBJ1-5, the V gene TRBV11-2; TRBD1 matches at 7 bases. The CDR3 DNA is TGTGCCAGCAGCGGGCAGGGGGTAGGGCAGCCCCAGCATTTT. Its translation is CASSGQGVGQPQHF. Full variable domain (outside the CDR3, taken from reference TRBV11-2 and TRBJ1-5): EAGVAQSPRYKIIEKRQSVAFWCNPISGHATLYWYQQILGQGPKLLIQFQNNGVVDDSQLPKDRFSAERLKGVDSTLKIQPAKLEDSAVYLCASSGQGVGQPQHFGDGTRLSIL.